Sequencing of this TCR beta chain was carried out in a study of tumor-infiltrating lymphocytes in primary liver carcinoma. Study details: Samples returned roughly 3.5 to 8 million productive TCRbeta reads, a yield that was similar across tissue types. Study conclusions and caveats: Tumor top-250-clone fraction significantly exceeded that of blood (p = 0.039).

The CDR3 runs 15 residues. With V trimmed by 6 bases and J by 7 bases, 14 bases remained unmatched. Germline V gene lookup returns CDR1 MDHEN and CDR2 SYDVKM. Unsorted whole blood yielded blood RNA, and germline DNA was extracted as well. Collection of about 3.6 milliliters of peripheral blood took place before surgery. Regarding this clonotype: Its antigen is still unknown.

From roughly 500 ng total RNA, TCR beta cDNA was generated with a primer in the constant region. Libraries covering TCR beta were generated through three nested multiplex PCR rounds (using a slightly modified ARM-PCR). TRBV1-TRBV30 forward primers paired with a C-beta reverse primer were used in the first two PCR rounds, which ran approximately 10 cycles each. TCRdb independently ran MiXCR on the multiplex PCR reads; one entry per CDR3 protein. The sample contains 150,000 to 200,000 distinct CDR3 sequences, approximately 64% of which appear only once. The sequenced material came from peripheral blood. The chain recombines TRBV28 with TRBJ1-2; 7 nucleotides align to TRBD1. The sequence was obtained from a woman between 55 and 75 years old with primary liver carcinoma and hepatitis B virus infection. Here the CDR3 DNA reads TGTGCCAGCAGACCGGGACAGAGGGCGAGGGGTGGCTACACCTTC. This codes for CASRPGQRARGGYTF.